Described below is a single TCR beta chain sequence and its context. The V end was cut by 0 bases, the J end by 5 bases, with 13 bases between. Per the germline V gene, CDR1 is MGHDK and CDR2 is SYGVNS. The CDR3 runs to 15 residues. Measured with immunoSEQ multiplex PCR; TCRdb has only the in-frame clones, and not every one. The sample carries 200,000 to 300,000 clones, 75% to 85% recorded once. The sample is drawn from a study of blood T cell repertoires in COVID-19. Overall study context: Researchers got acute and convalescent COVID-19 samples from the United States, Italy and Spain. Sources were T cells, B-cell-depleted T cells, or PBMCs; the material itself was cDNA or gDNA.

The chain recombines TRBV25-1 with TRBJ2-5; possibly TRBD1 for D (6 bases). Specimen: PBMCs or T cells enriched from blood (not recorded which). The clonotype originates from a woman in her forties or fifties with acute COVID-19. Here the CDR3 DNA reads TGTGCCAGCAGTGAATATCTGGGACAAATGGAGACCCAGTACTTC. This gives the protein CASSEYLGQMETQYF.